The 10 T cell receptor beta chains listed next were all sequenced from one sample in a study of cytomegalovirus exposure and HLA in healthy donors. Amplification used 60 Vbeta primers and 13 Jbeta primers. The method was immunoSEQ multiplex PCR; TCRdb's version includes in-frame clones alone and lacks a portion of them. The repertoire table contains under 95,000 clones. The sample consisted of PBMCs. The receptors here all came from a young man in good health and CMV-seropositive.

The V call is TRBV27, the J call TRBJ1-2; maybe TRBD1 (5 bases). V lost 2 bases, J lost 3 bases, and 13 bases lay in between. The CDR3 spans 15 residues. Germline assignment: CDR1 MNHEY and CDR2 SMNVEV (reference sequence). CDR3: CASSLIGREDYGYTF. The CDR3 DNA follows: TGTGCCAGCAGTTTAATCGGCAGGGAAGACTATGGCTACACCTTC.

The chain couples TRBV2 to TRBJ1-1; no definite D call. Germline CDR1 reads SNHLY; CDR2 reads FYNNEI. This CDR3 has 12 amino acids. V dropped 9 bases and J dropped 0 bases, with 8 bases sitting between them. The chain's CDR3 is CARAAVNTEAFF. As DNA, the CDR3 is TGTGCCAGGGCGGCGGTGAACACTGAAGCTTTCTTT.

The rearrangement uses TRBV28 and TRBJ2-7; D uncertain. This CDR3 is built from 12 residues. Germline values: CDR1 MDHEN, CDR2 SYDVKM. V was trimmed by 1 base and J by 4 bases, leaving 5 bases between them. In DNA, the CDR3 is TGTGCCAGCAGTTTATCCCATTACGAGCAGTACTTC. Translation gives CASSLSHYEQYF.

The rearrangement uses TRBV7-2 and TRBJ2-3; 9 nucleotides match TRBD2. After removal of 1 base from V and 1 base from J, the junction contained 0 bases not matched to a gene. CDR3 length: 15 amino acids. Germline V gene lookup returns CDR1 SGHTA and CDR2 FQGNSA. The CDR3 DNA is TGTGCCAGCAGCTTAGTAGCGGGGGGCACAGATACGCAGTATTTT. Translated: CASSLVAGGTDTQYF.

The chain joins TRBV28 to TRBJ1-3, with D hard to call. Per germline, CDR1 MDHEN and CDR2 SYDVKM. Trimming took off 6 bases at V and 0 bases at J, with 15 bases between the two ends. The CDR3 covers 16 residues. The CDR3 reads CASSYLQRSSGNTIYF. The CDR3 coding sequence is TGTGCCAGCAGCTACTTACAGAGAAGCTCTGGAAACACCATATATTTT.

This rearrangement joins TRBV6-5 to TRBJ2-7; tentatively, D is TRBD2 (7 bases). Trimming removed 6 bases from V and 5 bases from J, with 17 bases in between. This CDR3 has 14 residues. Germline V gene lookup returns CDR1 MNHEY and CDR2 SVGAGI. Written as DNA, the CDR3 is TGTGCCAGCAGAGTACGGGGGGCGCGCGACGAGCAGTACTTC. Translating it yields CASRVRGARDEQYF.

The chain employs TRBV9 and TRBJ2-7; D not certain. Germline V gene sequence: CDR1 SGDLS, CDR2 YYNGEE. Trimming cost V 0 bases and J 0 bases, with 7 bases left between them. The CDR3 loop spans 14 amino acids. Written as DNA, the CDR3 is TGTGCCAGCAGCGTAGCAACAGCCTCCTACGAGCAGTACTTC. As protein: CASSVATASYEQYF.

A remark on this clone: The same CDR3 is also encoded by other DNA sequences in this sample. The chain joins TRBV28 to TRBJ2-1; tentative D call: TRBD2 (5 bases). This CDR3 has 12 residues. The V end lost 2 bases, the J end lost 10 bases, and 9 bases lay between the germline ends. Germline CDR1 reads MDHEN; CDR2 reads SYDVKM. Here the CDR3 DNA reads TGTGCCAGCAGTTTACTCGGGAACGAGCAGTTCTTC. Residues: CASSLLGNEQFF. Full variable domain (missing parts from reference TRBV28 and TRBJ2-1): DVKVTQSSRYLVKRTGEKVFLECVQDMDHENMFWYRQDPGLGLRLIYFSYDVKMKEKGDIPEGYSVSREKKERFSLILESASTNQTSMYLCASSLLGNEQFFGPGTRLTVL.

Judged by frequency, this clone is medium-sized. V and J are TRBV7-2 and TRBJ2-1, with D perhaps TRBD1 (6 bases). The CDR3 has 17 amino acids. The germline V and J ends were trimmed by 3 bases and 3 bases, with 18 bases remaining between them. The germline V gene encodes CDR1 SGHTA and CDR2 FQGNSA. The CDR3 here is CASSFTGQRSFYNEQFF. In nucleotides, the CDR3 is TGTGCCAGCAGCTTTACGGGACAAAGAAGCTTCTACAATGAGCAGTTCTTC.

This chain uses TRBV27 with TRBJ1-1; D is uncertain. Per germline, CDR1 MNHEY and CDR2 SMNVEV (reference sequence). Trimming removed 3 bases from V and 4 bases from J, with 15 bases in between. The CDR3 length is 15 residues. CDR3 region: CASSLTGGRPTEAFF. The CDR3 nucleotides read TGTGCCAGCAGTTTGACGGGAGGACGGCCCACTGAAGCTTTCTTT.